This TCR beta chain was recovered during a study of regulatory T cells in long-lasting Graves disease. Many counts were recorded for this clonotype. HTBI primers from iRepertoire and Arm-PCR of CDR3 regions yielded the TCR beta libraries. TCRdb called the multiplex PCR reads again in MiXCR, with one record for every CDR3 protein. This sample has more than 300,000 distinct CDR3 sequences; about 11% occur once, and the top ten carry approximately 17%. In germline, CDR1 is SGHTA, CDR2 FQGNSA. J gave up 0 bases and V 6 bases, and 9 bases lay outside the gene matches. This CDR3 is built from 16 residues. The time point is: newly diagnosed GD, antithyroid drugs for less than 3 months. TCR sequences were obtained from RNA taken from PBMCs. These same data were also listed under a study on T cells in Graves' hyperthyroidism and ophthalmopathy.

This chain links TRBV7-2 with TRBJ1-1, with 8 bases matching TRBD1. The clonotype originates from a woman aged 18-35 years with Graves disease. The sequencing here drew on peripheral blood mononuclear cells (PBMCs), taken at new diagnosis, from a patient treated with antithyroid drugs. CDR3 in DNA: TGTGCCAGCAGTTGGAGGACAGGGAGGTTGAACACTGAAGCTTTCTTT. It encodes CASSWRTGRLNTEAFF.